One and the same sample provided the 5 T cell receptor beta chains below, sequenced in a study of shared clonotypes between healthy human individuals. Produced via immunoSEQ multiplex PCR; TCRdb's table is partial and in-frame only. Among fewer than 2.5 million clones listed, over 85% were seen once. The material sequenced was naive CD4+ T cells from PBMCs. Subset in this sample: CD45RA+ positively selected. The receptors were sampled from a man aged 18 to 29 in good health. Some clones in this sample may be carry-over from other donors' samples.

The chain has TRBV7-9 and TRBJ2-7; 9 bases fit TRBD1. The CDR3 consists of 15 residues. Losses at the gene ends were 2 bases for V and 2 bases for J; bases not matched to a gene: 4. CDR1 is SEHNR, CDR2 FQNEAQ, per germline (reference sequence). The CDR3 nucleotides are TGTGCCAGCAGCTTACGAGGACAGGGGCCCTACGAGCAGTACTTC. Translated, it gives CASSLRGQGPYEQYF.

The CDR3 here is CSAAGAYEQYF. The CDR3 coding sequence is TGCAGTGCTGCAGGTGCATACGAGCAGTACTTC. This chain uses TRBV20-1 with TRBJ2-7; D ambiguous. Germline assignment: CDR1 DFQATT and CDR2 SNEGSKA (reference sequence). The germline V and J ends were trimmed by 5 bases and 4 bases, with 9 bases remaining between them. The CDR3 length is 11 residues.

The rearrangement uses TRBV7-9 and TRBJ1-3; TRBD1 matches at 8 bases. This CDR3 has 17 amino acids. From germline, CDR1 is SEHNR and CDR2 FQNEAQ (reference sequence). Unmatched junction bases numbered 13, after V lost 5 bases and J lost 4 bases. The CDR3 coding sequence is TGTGCCAGCAGCCATTTCCGGGACAGGACTCAGGGAAACACCATATATTTT. Its translation is CASSHFRDRTQGNTIYF.

The rearrangement uses TRBV11-1 and TRBJ2-1; no clear D gene. The V end lost 5 bases, the J end lost 7 bases, and 6 bases lay between the germline ends. The germline V gene encodes CDR1 SGHAT and CDR2 FQDESV (reference sequence). This CDR3 has 11 amino acids. CDR3: CASSERNEQFF. CDR3 in DNA: TGTGCCAGCAGCGAGAGAAATGAGCAGTTCTTC.

This chain's CDR3 is CASKFRLAGDNEQFF. The CDR3 coding sequence is TGTGCCAGCAAATTTAGACTAGCGGGGGACAATGAGCAGTTCTTC. This rearrangement joins TRBV7-2 to TRBJ2-1, with TRBD2 matching over 12 bases. This CDR3 is 15 amino acids long. Per germline, CDR1 SGHTA and CDR2 FQGNSA. The V segment lost 7 bases and the J segment 5 bases; nucleotides outside the gene matches: 6.